This T cell receptor (beta chain) stems from a study of blood T cells in healthy people across ages. Study-level results: It was the long-lived donors that had more naive CD4+ cells and higher diversity than aged donors. Per-million-T-cell TCR beta diversity fell roughly linearly with age. Changes in expanded clonotypes were possibly confounded, as the CMV status of donors was unknown.

Next came a second PCR, run for about 7 to 11 cycles, which used a sample-barcoded 5' primer along with a J-beta primer mix. TCRdb passed the 5' RACE reads through MiXCR, listing each CDR3 protein once. The sample lists under 850,000 distinct CDR3 sequences; around 36% were seen once. There were at least 5.5 micrograms of total RNA extracted from every sample. CDR3 size: 13 residues. The trim removed 5 bases at V and 2 bases at J, leaving 3 bases unmatched. This clonotype was observed many times. Its target is not known. Sequenced input: blood. This receptor was taken from a young man in good health. The genes are TRBV12-3 or TRBV12-4 and TRBJ2-7; 7 bases align to TRBD2. In DNA, the CDR3 is TGTGCCAGCAGTCGGGGAGGGACCTACGAGCAGTACTTC. Encoded protein: CASSRGGTYEQYF.